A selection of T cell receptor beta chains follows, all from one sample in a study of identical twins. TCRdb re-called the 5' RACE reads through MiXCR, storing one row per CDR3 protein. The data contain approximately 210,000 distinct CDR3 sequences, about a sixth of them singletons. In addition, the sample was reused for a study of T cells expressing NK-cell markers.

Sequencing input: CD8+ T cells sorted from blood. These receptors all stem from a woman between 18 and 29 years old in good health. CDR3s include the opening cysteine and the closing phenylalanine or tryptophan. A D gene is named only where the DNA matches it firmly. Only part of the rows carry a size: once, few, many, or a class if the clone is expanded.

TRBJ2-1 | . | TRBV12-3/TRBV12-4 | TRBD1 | TGTGCCAGCGTCATCGCCTCACTAGTGGACAGGTACAATGAGCAGTTCTTC | CASVIASLVDRYNEQFF
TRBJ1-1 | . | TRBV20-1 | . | TGCAGTGCTCGGGGGGCACAAACTGAAGCTTTCTTT | CSARGAQTEAFF
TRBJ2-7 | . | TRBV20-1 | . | TGCAGTGCTAGAGGCCTGACAGCTTCCTACGAGCAGTACTTC | CSARGLTASYEQYF
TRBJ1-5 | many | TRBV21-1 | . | TGTGCCAGCAGCAACTGGGGAGAACAGCCCCAGCATTTT | CASSNWGEQPQHF
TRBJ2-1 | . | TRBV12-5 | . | TGTGCTAGTGGTTTGGTAATATTAGCGGAAAGAAACAATGAGCAGTTCTTC | CASGLVILAERNNEQFF
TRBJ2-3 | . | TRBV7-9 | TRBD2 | TGTGCCAGCAGCATTGGACTAGCGGCCACAGATACGCAGTATTTT | CASSIGLAATDTQYF
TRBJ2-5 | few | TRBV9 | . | TGTGCCAGCAGCAAAGGGGGGCTCGAGACCCAGTACTTC | CASSKGGLETQYF
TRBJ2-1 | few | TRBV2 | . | TGTGCCAGCTTAGGCAATGAGCAGTTCTTC | CASLGNEQFF
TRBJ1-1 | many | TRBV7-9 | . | TGTGCCAGCAGCTTAACAGGGATGAACACTGAAGCTTTCTTT | CASSLTGMNTEAFF
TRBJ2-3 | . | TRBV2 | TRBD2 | TGTGCCAGCCGGACGGGACTAGCTCGTACAGATACGCAGTATTTT | CASRTGLARTDTQYF
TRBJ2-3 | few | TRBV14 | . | TGTGCCAGCAGCCAAGACGTGTTCAACCCAGATACGCAGTATTTT | CASSQDVFNPDTQYF
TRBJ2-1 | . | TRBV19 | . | TGTGCCAGCTTAGGACGGGGGAACCTGCATGAGCAGTTCTTC | CASLGRGNLHEQFF
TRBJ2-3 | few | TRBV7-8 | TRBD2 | TGTGCCAGCAGGCCGCCTAGCGGGGATACGCAGTATTTT | CASRPPSGDTQYF
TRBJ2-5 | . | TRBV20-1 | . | TGCAGTGCTAGAGCCCAGGAAGGACACCCTGAAGGGGAGACCCAGTACTTC | CSARAQEGHPEGETQYF
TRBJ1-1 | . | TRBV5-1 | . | TGCGCCAGCAGCCCTGACGGGATTGAAGCTTTCTTT | CASSPDGIEAFF
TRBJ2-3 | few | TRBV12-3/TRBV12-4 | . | TGTGCCAGCAGTTTAAATCCAGCGGGTAGCACAGATACGCAGTATTTT | CASSLNPAGSTDTQYF